Each of the 3 T cell receptor beta chains below was sequenced from the same sample in a study of blood T cell repertoires in COVID-19 (dated by TCRdb to 2020 to 2022). Libraries were built with the immunoSEQ multiplex PCR assay. This is the immuneACCESS table as TCRdb keeps it, with only in-frame sequences that have V and J called. A part of the clones is gone; compared with another copy, unresolved V genes explain less than half, and the rest is unexplained. For this sample the table gives around 260,000 clones, of which 83% were detected only once. Of the sample, around a tenth falls within the top ten clones. Sequenced material: peripheral blood. The receptors were gathered from a woman aged 50 to 60 who had recovered from COVID-19.

Only one count was recorded for this clone. The chain recombines TRBV6-5 with TRBJ2-2; D is possibly TRBD2 (6 bases). This CDR3 is built from 14 residues. Trimming removed 6 bases from V and 4 bases from J, with 12 bases in between. Germline V gene data show CDR1 as MNHEY and CDR2 as SVGAGI. The CDR3 sequence is CASRLAVATGELFF. In DNA form, the CDR3 reads TGTGCCAGCAGATTAGCGGTGGCCACCGGGGAGCTGTTTTTT.

The chain combines TRBV28 with TRBJ2-7; weak D call: TRBD2 (6 bases). The CDR3 extends over 16 amino acids. The germline V gene has CDR1 MDHEN and CDR2 SYDVKM. With 3 bases removed from V and 3 bases from J, the gap between germline ends came to 18 bases. The CDR3 here is CASSLGGASGFYEQYF. The CDR3 DNA follows: TGTGCCAGCAGTTTGGGCGGGGCGTCAGGGTTCTACGAGCAGTACTTC.

The CDR3 DNA reads TGTGCCAGCAGTAGCCCGAGAACTGAAGCTTTCTTT. This translates into CASSSPRTEAFF. The chain has TRBV6-5 and TRBJ1-1; D remains unclear. The CDR3 is 12 amino acids. Germline loops: CDR1 MNHEY, CDR2 SVGAGI. The V end lost 5 bases, the J end lost 5 bases, and 9 bases lay between the germline ends.